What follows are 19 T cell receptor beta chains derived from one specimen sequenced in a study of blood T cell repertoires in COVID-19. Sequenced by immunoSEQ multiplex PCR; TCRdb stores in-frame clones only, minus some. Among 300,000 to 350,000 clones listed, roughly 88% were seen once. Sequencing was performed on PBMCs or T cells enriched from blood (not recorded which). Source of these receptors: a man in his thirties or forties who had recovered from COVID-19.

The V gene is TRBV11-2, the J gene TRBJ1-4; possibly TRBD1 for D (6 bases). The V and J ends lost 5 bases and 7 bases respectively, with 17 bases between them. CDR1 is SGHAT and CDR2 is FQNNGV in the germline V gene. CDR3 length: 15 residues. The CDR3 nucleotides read TGTGCCAGCAGCCGCACAACAGGGCACCTTGAAAAACTGTTTTTT. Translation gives CASSRTTGHLEKLFF.

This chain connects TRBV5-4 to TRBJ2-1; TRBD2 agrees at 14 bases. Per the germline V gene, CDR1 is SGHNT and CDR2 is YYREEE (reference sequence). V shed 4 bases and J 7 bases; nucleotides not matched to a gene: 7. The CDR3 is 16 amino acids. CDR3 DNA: TGTGCCAGCAGCGCCGGGACTAGCGGGGGAGGGAATGAGCAGTTCTTC. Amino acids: CASSAGTSGGGNEQFF.

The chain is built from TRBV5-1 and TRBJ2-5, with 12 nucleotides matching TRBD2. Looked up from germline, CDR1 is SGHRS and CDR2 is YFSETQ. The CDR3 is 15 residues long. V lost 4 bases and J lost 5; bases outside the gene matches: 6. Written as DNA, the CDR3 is TGCGCCAGCAGCCCATGGACTAGCGGGGCGGAGACCCAGTACTTC. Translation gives CASSPWTSGAETQYF.

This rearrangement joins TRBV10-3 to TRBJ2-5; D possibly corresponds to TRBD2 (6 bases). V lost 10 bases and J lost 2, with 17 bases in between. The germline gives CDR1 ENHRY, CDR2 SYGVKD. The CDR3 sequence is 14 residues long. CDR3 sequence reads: CATSMGLLQETQYF. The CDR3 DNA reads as TGTGCCACATCCATGGGACTTCTACAAGAGACCCAGTACTTC.

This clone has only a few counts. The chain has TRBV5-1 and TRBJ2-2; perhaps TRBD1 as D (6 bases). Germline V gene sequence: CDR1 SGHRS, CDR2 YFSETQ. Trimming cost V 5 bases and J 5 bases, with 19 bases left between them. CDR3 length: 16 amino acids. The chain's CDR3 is CASRLGQFAGTGELFF. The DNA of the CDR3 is TGCGCCAGCAGATTAGGACAGTTCGCTGGGACCGGGGAGCTGTTTTTT. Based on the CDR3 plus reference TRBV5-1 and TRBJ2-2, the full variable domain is KAGVTQTPRYLIKTRGQQVTLSCSPISGHRSVSWYQQTPGQGLQFLFEYFSETQRNKGNFPGRFSGRQFSNSRSEMNVSTLELGDSALYLCASRLGQFAGTGELFFGEGSRLTVL.

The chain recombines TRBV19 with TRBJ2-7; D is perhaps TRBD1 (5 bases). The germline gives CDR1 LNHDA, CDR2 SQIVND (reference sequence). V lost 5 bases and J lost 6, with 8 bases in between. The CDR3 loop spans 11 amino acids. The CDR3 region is CASSSTGEQYF. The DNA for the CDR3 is TGTGCCAGTAGTTCTACAGGCGAGCAGTACTTC.

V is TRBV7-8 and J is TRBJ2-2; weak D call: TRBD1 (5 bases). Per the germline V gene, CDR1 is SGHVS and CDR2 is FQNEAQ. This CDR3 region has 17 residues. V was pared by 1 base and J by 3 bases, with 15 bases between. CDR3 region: CASSLESAGWDTGELFF. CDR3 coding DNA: TGTGCCAGCAGCTTAGAATCGGCAGGGTGGGACACCGGGGAGCTGTTTTTT.

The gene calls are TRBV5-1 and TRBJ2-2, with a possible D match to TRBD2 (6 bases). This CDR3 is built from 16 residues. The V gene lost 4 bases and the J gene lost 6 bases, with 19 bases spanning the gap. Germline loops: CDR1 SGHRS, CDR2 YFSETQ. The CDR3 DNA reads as TGCGCCAGCAGCCCCCTGGCCGGGGAGGCATCCGGGGAGCTGTTTTTT. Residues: CASSPLAGEASGELFF.

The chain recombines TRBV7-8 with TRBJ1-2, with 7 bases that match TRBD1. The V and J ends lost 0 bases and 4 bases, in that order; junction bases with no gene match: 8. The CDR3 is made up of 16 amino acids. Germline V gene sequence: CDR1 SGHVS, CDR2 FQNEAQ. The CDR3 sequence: CASSLAQGQLGYGYTF. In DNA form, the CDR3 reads TGTGCCAGCAGCTTAGCGCAGGGACAGTTAGGCTATGGCTACACCTTC.

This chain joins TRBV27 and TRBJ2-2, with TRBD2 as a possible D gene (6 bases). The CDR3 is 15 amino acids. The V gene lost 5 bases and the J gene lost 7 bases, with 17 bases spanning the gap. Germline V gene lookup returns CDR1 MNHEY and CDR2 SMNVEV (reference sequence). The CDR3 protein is CASSAGQAVVGELFF. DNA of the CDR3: TGTGCCAGCAGTGCGGGGCAGGCGGTGGTCGGGGAGCTGTTTTTT.

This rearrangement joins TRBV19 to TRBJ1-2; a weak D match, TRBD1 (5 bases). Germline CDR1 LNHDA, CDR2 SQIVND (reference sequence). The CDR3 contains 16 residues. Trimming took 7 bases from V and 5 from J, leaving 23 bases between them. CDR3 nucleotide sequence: TGTGCCAGTACCAACACCGGGGGTGGTGGATTGTATGGCTACACCTTC. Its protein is CASTNTGGGGLYGYTF.

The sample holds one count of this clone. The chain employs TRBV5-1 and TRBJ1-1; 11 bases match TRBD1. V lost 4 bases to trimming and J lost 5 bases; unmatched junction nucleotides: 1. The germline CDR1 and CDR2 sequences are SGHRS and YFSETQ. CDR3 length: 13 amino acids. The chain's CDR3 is CASSGQGATEAFF. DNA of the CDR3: TGCGCCAGCAGCGGACAGGGGGCGACTGAAGCTTTCTTT. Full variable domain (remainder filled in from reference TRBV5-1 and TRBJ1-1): KAGVTQTPRYLIKTRGQQVTLSCSPISGHRSVSWYQQTPGQGLQFLFEYFSETQRNKGNFPGRFSGRQFSNSRSEMNVSTLELGDSALYLCASSGQGATEAFFGQGTRLTVV.

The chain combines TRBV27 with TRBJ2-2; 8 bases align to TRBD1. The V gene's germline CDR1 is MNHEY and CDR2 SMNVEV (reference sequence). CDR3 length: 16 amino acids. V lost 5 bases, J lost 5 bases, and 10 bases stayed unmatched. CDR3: CASSRFSGGDTGELFF. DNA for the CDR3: TGTGCCAGCAGTCGATTTTCAGGGGGCGATACCGGGGAGCTGTTTTTT.

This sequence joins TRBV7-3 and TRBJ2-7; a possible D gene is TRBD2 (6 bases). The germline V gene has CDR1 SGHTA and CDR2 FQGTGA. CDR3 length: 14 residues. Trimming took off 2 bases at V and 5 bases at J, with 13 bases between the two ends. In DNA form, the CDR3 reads TGTGCCAGCAGCTTATCAGGTGGAGGGAACGAGCAGTACTTC. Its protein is CASSLSGGGNEQYF.

For the CDR3, the DNA is TGCGCCAGTAGACAGGAAAGTCTATCCTATGGCTACACCTTC. Translating gives CASRQESLSYGYTF. The genes are TRBV5-1 and TRBJ1-2; D may be TRBD1 (6 bases). The germline V gene encodes CDR1 SGHRS and CDR2 YFSETQ. Trimming shortened V by 8 bases and J by 4 bases, and 18 bases separated the two germline ends. The CDR3 runs to 14 residues.

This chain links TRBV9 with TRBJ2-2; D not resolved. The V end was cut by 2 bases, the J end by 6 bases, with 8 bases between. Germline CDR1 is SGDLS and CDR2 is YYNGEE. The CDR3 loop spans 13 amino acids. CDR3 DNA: TGTGCCAGCAGCGTCAAATTGTCCGGGGAGCTGTTTTTT. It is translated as CASSVKLSGELFF.

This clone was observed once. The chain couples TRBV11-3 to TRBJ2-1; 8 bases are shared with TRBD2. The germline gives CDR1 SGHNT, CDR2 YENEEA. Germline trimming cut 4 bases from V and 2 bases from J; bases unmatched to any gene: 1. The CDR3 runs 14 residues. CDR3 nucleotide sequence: TGTGCCAGCAGCTCGGGACTAGCCTACAATGAGCAGTTCTTC. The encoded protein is CASSSGLAYNEQFF. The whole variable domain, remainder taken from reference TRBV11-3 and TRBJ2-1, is EAGVVQSPRYKIIEKKQPVAFWCNPISGHNTLYWYLQNLGQGPELLIRYENEEAVDDSQLPKDRFSAERLKGVDSTLKIQPAELGDSAVYLCASSSGLAYNEQFFGPGTRLTVL.

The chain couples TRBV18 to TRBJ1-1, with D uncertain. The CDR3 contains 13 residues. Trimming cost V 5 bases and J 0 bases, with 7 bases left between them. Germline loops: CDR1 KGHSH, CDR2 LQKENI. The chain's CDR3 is CASSKQMNTEAFF. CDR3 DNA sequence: TGTGCCAGCTCAAAACAGATGAACACTGAAGCTTTCTTT.

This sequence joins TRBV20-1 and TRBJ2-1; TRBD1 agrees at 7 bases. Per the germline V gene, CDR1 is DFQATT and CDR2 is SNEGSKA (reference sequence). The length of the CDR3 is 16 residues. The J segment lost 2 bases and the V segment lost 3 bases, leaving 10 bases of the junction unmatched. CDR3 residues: CSASKPTGLPYNEQFF. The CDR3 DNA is TGCAGTGCTAGTAAACCGACAGGGCTTCCCTACAATGAGCAGTTCTTC.